This record covers a single T cell receptor (beta chain). Looked up from germline, CDR1 is LGHNA and CDR2 is YSLEER. The CDR3 runs 19 residues. Unmatched junction bases numbered 13, after V lost 1 base and J lost 2 bases. The data belong to a study of blood T cell repertoires in COVID-19. Study details: Samples taken during acute and convalescent COVID-19 were collected in the United States, Italy and Spain. The cDNA or gDNA used as material had been derived from T cells, B-cell-depleted T cells, or PBMCs.

Original methodology: Reference gene primer amplification gave estimated nucleated cell counts. Repertoires were generated with immunoSEQ multiplex PCR, while TCRdb's copy carries only in-frame clones and drops some. V and J calls and clone size are as listed in that table; D and trimming were resolved from the DNA. Among 40,000 or so clones listed, roughly 90% were seen once. V usage is TRBV4-3 and J usage is TRBJ2-7; TRBD1 aligns across 11 bases. The sequenced material came from peripheral blood. The source is a man aged 55 to 70 with active COVID-19. The CDR3 loop reads CASSQGGQGAPPKTYEQYF. In DNA, the CDR3 is TGCGCCAGCAGCCAAGGAGGACAGGGGGCCCCTCCCAAGACCTACGAGCAGTACTTC.